A single sample is the source of the 10 T cell receptor beta chains below, sequenced in a study of blood T cell repertoires in COVID-19. Profiling relied on immunoSEQ multiplex PCR, and the TCRdb table lists in-frame clones only, not all of them. The sample comprises approximately 270,000 clones, about 90% of which are singletons, and approximately 1.3% rests with the top ten. Input material: PBMCs or T cells enriched from blood (not recorded which). The receptors here all came from a human donor in a cohort exposed to, infected with or recovered from COVID-19 (not recorded which). The donor label of this sample is uncertain.

The chain employs TRBV2 and TRBJ2-5; D is unresolved. CDR1 and CDR2 from the germline V gene are SNHLY and FYNNEI. V was pared by 7 bases and J by 4 bases, with 13 bases between. The CDR3 has 13 amino acids. The CDR3 bases are TGTGCCAGCAATCCGCAGCGTGCAGAGACCCAGTACTTC. Amino acids: CASNPQRAETQYF.

The chain couples TRBV7-9 to TRBJ2-7; D unclear. V was trimmed by 6 bases and J by 6 bases, leaving 12 bases between them. Germline V gene sequence: CDR1 SEHNR, CDR2 FQNEAQ (reference sequence). The CDR3 covers 12 residues. CDR3 nucleotide sequence: TGTGCCAGCAGGACTTCTTCTCCCGAGCAGTACTTC. Translated, it gives CASRTSSPEQYF.

V usage is TRBV19 and J usage is TRBJ2-5; the match to TRBD2 covers 8 bases. The V segment lost 5 bases and the J segment 5 bases; nucleotides outside the gene matches: 10. The germline V gene has CDR1 LNHDA and CDR2 SQIVND (reference sequence). This CDR3 is 15 amino acids long. The DNA of the CDR3 is TGTGCCAGTAGTCCGCCGGGAGCGGGGGTGGAGACCCAGTACTTC. Amino acid sequence: CASSPPGAGVETQYF.

J is TRBJ2-3 and V is TRBV5-1, with a tentative D call TRBD1 (6 bases). CDR1 and CDR2 from the germline V gene are SGHRS and YFSETQ. CDR3 length: 12 amino acids. Trimming shortened V by 3 bases and J by 4 bases, and 6 bases separated the two germline ends. The CDR3 sequence: CASSSGADTQYF. CDR3 DNA: TGCGCCAGCAGCTCAGGGGCAGATACGCAGTATTTT.

In nucleotides, the CDR3 is TGTGCCAGCAGCCAAAAACGGACAGGGTGGCGGGACACTGAAGCTTTCTTT. Translated: CASSQKRTGWRDTEAFF. The V call is TRBV4-2, the J call TRBJ1-1; the match to TRBD1 covers 8 bases. Germline CDR1 is LGHNA and CDR2 is YNFKEQ. The CDR3 sequence is 17 residues long. The J segment lost 3 bases and the V segment lost 2 bases, leaving 11 bases of the junction unmatched.

The V and J genes are TRBV2 and TRBJ2-5; D is possibly TRBD2 (6 bases). This CDR3 has 14 residues. Looked up from germline, CDR1 is SNHLY and CDR2 is FYNNEI. V was clipped by 5 bases and J by 5 bases, with 15 bases between them. The chain's CDR3 is CASSRGAGWETQYF. The CDR3 DNA is TGTGCCAGCAGTCGCGGGGCAGGATGGGAGACCCAGTACTTC.

This clone was observed once. The chain has TRBV6-5 and TRBJ2-7, with D maybe TRBD1 (5 bases). V lost 3 bases, J lost 4 bases, and 13 bases lay in between. The germline gives CDR1 MNHEY, CDR2 SVGAGI. The CDR3 runs to 14 residues. CDR3: CASSYAAGWYEQYF. The CDR3, as DNA: TGTGCCAGCAGTTATGCCGCAGGGTGGTACGAGCAGTACTTC.

The chain couples TRBV19 to TRBJ2-3; 11 positions match TRBD1. CDR1 is LNHDA and CDR2 is SQIVND in the germline V gene (reference sequence). Trimming took 1 base from V and 6 from J; bases not matched to a gene: 6. This CDR3 is built from 16 residues. CDR3 in amino acids: CASSIARTGGPDTQYF. CDR3 in DNA: TGTGCCAGTAGTATAGCTCGGACAGGGGGCCCGGATACGCAGTATTTT.

V gene TRBV5-1 combines with J gene TRBJ1-4; D is ambiguous. Germline lookup yields CDR1 SGHRS and CDR2 YFSETQ. The ends were cut back, 0 bases at V and 2 bases at J, with 5 bases in the middle. The CDR3 has 14 amino acids. The CDR3 loop reads CASSLDSTNEKLFF. The CDR3 nucleotides read TGCGCCAGCAGCTTGGACAGCACTAATGAAAAACTGTTTTTT.

This chain uses TRBV7-6 with TRBJ2-2; TRBD2 matches at 7 bases. The CDR3 length is 17 residues. V dropped 4 bases and J dropped 7; count of bases not matched to a gene: 15. Germline CDR1 SGHVS, CDR2 FNYEAQ. Here the CDR3 reads CASSSRWWLSGGGELFF. In DNA, the CDR3 is TGTGCCAGCAGCTCCCGGTGGTGGCTATCGGGGGGCGGGGAGCTGTTTTTT.